This passage covers 9 T cell receptor beta chains from one sample sequenced in a study of OX40 agonist ivuxolimab in advanced cancers. Repertoires were generated with immunoSEQ multiplex PCR, while TCRdb's copy carries only in-frame clones and drops some. The data show about 47,000 clones, around four fifths seen once. The sequences come from CD4+ or CD8+ T cells sorted from blood, collected in a trial of the OX40 agonist ivuxolimab. These receptors came from an adult with an advanced solid tumor such as melanoma, head and neck, liver or kidney cancer.

The chain carries TRBV14 and TRBJ2-2, with TRBD1 as a possible D gene (5 bases). Trimming left V 4 bases short and J 5 bases short, with 14 bases between. There are 15 residues in the CDR3. The germline gives CDR1 SGHDN, CDR2 FVKESK. The CDR3 reads CASSPPQGWTGELFF. In nucleotides, the CDR3 is TGTGCCAGCAGCCCACCCCAGGGATGGACCGGGGAGCTGTTTTTT.

The genes are TRBV27 and TRBJ2-5, with 10 bases identical to TRBD1. Germline V CDR1 and CDR2: MNHEY, SMNVEV (reference sequence). This CDR3 is built from 15 residues. With 0 bases clipped from V and 5 bases from J, the junction kept 3 bases outside the gene matches. The CDR3 bases are TGTGCCAGCAGTTTATCGGGACAGGGGAGGGAGACCCAGTACTTC. Residues: CASSLSGQGRETQYF.

V is TRBV7-9 and J is TRBJ2-7; D may correspond to TRBD1 or TRBD2 (5 bases each). The ends were cut back, 5 bases at V and 1 base at J, with 15 bases in the middle. Germline assignment: CDR1 SEHNR and CDR2 FQNEAQ (reference sequence). The CDR3 has 15 residues. The CDR3: CASSARRDRSYEQYF. The CDR3 coding sequence is TGTGCCAGCAGCGCCCGCCGGGACCGGTCCTACGAGCAGTACTTC.

The chain links TRBV28 to TRBJ2-1, with 15 nucleotides matching TRBD2. The V segment lost 4 bases and the J segment 6 bases; nucleotides outside the gene matches: 7. The CDR3 sequence is 17 residues long. Looked up from germline, CDR1 is MDHEN and CDR2 is SYDVKM. CDR3 DNA: TGTGCCAGCAGTTCCCCCGGACTAGCGGGAGGGTCCAATGAGCAGTTCTTC. It is translated as CASSSPGLAGGSNEQFF.

CDR3 nucleotides: TGTGCCAGCAGTTACGAGGGAGGCACCTACGAGCAGTACTTC. Translation: CASSYEGGTYEQYF. The chain recombines TRBV6-5 with TRBJ2-7; possible D gene TRBD2, 6 bases. Germline V lookup: CDR1 MNHEY, CDR2 SVGAGI. This CDR3 spans 14 amino acids. Trimming shortened V by 2 bases and J by 2 bases, and 10 bases separated the two germline ends.

This chain uses TRBV12-5 with TRBJ2-1, with 10 bases fitting TRBD2. The CDR3 has 18 residues. V shed 3 bases and J 3 bases; nucleotides not matched to a gene: 11. CDR1 is LGHNT, CDR2 FRNRAP, per germline. CDR3 residues: CASGFANLAGAGYNEQFF. The CDR3, as DNA: TGTGCTAGTGGTTTTGCTAACCTAGCGGGAGCGGGCTACAATGAGCAGTTCTTC.

The J gene is TRBJ2-3, the V gene TRBV4-2; maybe TRBD2 (5 bases). CDR1 LGHNA and CDR2 YNFKEQ come from the germline V gene. Trimming pared 3 bases from V and 6 bases from J, leaving 13 bases between. The length of the CDR3 is 14 residues. The CDR3 nucleotides are TGTGCCAGCAGCCAGCGAGGGCCGGGCGATACGCAGTATTTT. Its translation: CASSQRGPGDTQYF.

A single count supports this clone. The rearrangement uses TRBV29-1 and TRBJ2-5; D gene ambiguous. Trimming pared 4 bases from V and 5 bases from J, leaving 8 bases between. Germline CDR1 is SQVTM and CDR2 is ANQGSEA. This CDR3 spans 11 amino acids. The CDR3 sequence: CSVVGVETQYF. CDR3 nucleotide sequence: TGCAGCGTTGTAGGTGTGGAGACCCAGTACTTC.

The chain employs TRBV25-1 and TRBJ2-3, with D possibly matching TRBD2 (5 bases). The germline CDR1 and CDR2 sequences are MGHDK and SYGVNS. This CDR3 has 15 residues. V lost 5 bases and J 5 bases, leaving 17 bases between the germline ends. In nucleotides, the CDR3 is TGTGCCAGCAGTACGTGGGAATCAGAGGGAGATACGCAGTATTTT. It yields the protein CASSTWESEGDTQYF.